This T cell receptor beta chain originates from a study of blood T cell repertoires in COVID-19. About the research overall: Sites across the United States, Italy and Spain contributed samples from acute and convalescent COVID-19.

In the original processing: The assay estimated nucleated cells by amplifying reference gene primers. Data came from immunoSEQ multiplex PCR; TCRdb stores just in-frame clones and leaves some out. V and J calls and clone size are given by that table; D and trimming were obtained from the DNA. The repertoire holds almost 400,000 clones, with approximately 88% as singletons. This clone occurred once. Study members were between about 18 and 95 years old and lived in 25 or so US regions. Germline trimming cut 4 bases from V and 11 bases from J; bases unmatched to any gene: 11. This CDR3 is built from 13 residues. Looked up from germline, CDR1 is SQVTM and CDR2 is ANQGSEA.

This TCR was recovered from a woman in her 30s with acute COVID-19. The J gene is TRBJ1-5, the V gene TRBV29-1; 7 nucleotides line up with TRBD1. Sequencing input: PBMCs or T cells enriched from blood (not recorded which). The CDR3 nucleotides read TGCAGCGTTGCAAGAGAAACCCAGGGGGCCCAGCATTTT. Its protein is CSVARETQGAQHF.